This T cell receptor beta chain was sequenced for a study of tumor and adjacent non-tumor tissue in lung cancer. Overall study: Histology: about a dozen adenocarcinoma, a couple of squamous cell carcinoma, 1 small cell lung cancer. Patients were aged roughly 30 to 76, about ten men and a handful of women, stage I to III. Study outcomes and limitations: Tumor repertoires had a smaller top 100 clone share than normal lung.

Per germline, CDR1 DFQATT and CDR2 SNEGSKA (reference sequence). The CDR3 sequence is 14 residues long. This sample's RNA came from whole unsorted tissue. This non-tumor lung sample came from over 3 cm beyond the tumor edge. Between August and November 2014, newly diagnosed, chemotherapy-naive lung cancer patients underwent thoracic surgery in China. This clonotype has just a few counts. The antigen is undetermined. Relative to the germline gene, one junction end is altered; a read error may explain this. The library came from three nested PCR rounds adapted from ARM-PCR protocols. TCRdb itself ran the multiplex PCR reads through MiXCR, one entry per CDR3 protein. The sample has 60,000 to 90,000 distinct CDR3 sequences; around 70% are singletons.

This clonotype originated in a woman in her fifties or sixties with non-small cell lung cancer. The sequencing input was distant non-tumor lung tissue. V is TRBV20-1 and J is TRBJ1-5; D is undetermined. The CDR3 spells CNARDRAGDQPQHF. CDR3 DNA: TGCAATGCTAGAGATCGAGCAGGTGATCAGCCCCAGCATTTT.